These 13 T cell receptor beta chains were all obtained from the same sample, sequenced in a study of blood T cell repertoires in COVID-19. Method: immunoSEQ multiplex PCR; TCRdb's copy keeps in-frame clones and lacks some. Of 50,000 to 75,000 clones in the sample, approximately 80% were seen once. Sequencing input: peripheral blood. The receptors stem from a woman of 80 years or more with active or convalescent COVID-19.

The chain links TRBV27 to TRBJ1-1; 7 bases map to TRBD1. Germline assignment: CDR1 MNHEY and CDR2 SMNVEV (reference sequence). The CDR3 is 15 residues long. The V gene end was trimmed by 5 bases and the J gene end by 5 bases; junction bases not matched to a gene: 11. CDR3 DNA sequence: TGTGCCAGCAGTCTCCACAGGGGAATGGGGACTGAAGCTTTCTTT. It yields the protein CASSLHRGMGTEAFF.

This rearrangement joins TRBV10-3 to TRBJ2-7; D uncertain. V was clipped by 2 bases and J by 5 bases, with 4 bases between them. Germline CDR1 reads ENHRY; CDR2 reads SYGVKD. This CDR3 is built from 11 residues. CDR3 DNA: TGTGCCATCAGTGAGGCAGACGAGCAGTACTTC. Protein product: CAISEADEQYF.

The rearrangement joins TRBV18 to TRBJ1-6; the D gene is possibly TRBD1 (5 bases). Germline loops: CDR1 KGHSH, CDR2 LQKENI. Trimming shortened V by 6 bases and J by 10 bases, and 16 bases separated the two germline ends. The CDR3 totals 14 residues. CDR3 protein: CASSPRGEKSPLHF. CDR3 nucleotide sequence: TGTGCCAGCTCTCCTCGGGGGGAGAAATCACCCCTCCACTTT.

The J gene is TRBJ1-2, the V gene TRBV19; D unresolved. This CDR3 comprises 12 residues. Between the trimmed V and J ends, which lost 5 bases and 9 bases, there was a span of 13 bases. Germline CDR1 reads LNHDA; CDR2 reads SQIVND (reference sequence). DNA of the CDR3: TGTGCCAGTAGTTACAGCTACGAGAGCTACACCTTC. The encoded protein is CASSYSYESYTF.

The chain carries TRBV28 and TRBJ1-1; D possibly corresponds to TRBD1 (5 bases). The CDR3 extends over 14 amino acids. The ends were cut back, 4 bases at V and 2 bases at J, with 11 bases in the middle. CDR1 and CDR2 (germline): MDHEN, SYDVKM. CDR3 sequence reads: CASSSPGLNTEAFF. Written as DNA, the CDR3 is TGTGCCAGCAGTTCCCCAGGGTTAAACACTGAAGCTTTCTTT.

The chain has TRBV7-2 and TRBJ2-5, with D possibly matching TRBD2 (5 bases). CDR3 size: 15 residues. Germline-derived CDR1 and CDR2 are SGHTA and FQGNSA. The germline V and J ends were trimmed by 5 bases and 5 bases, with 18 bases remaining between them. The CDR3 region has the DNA TGTGCCAGCAGCCCTAGGAGGTCCGGGCGGGAGACCCAGTACTTC. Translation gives CASSPRRSGRETQYF.

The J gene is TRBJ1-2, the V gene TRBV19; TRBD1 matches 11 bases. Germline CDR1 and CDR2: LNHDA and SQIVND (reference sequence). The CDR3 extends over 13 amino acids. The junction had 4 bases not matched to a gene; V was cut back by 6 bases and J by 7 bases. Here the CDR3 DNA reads TGTGCCAGTAGGACGGACAGGGGGCTTGGCTACACCTTC. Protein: CASRTDRGLGYTF.

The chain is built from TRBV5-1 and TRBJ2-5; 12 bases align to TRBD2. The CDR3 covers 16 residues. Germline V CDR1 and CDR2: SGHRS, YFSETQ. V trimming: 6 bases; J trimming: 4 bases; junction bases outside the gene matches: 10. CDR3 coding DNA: TGCGCCAGCACTCGGACTAGCGGGGTACAATTAGAGACCCAGTACTTC. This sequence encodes CASTRTSGVQLETQYF.

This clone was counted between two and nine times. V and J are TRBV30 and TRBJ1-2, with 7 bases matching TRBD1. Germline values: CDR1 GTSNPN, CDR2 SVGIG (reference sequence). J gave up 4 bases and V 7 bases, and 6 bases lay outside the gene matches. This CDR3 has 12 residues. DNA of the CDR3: TGTGCCTTACTCTGGACAGGCTATGGCTACACCTTC. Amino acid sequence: CALLWTGYGYTF.

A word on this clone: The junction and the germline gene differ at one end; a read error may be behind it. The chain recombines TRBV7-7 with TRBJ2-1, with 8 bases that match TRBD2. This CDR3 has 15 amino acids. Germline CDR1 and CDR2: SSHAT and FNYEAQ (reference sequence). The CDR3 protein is CASSPDLSGASQQFF. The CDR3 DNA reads TGTGCTAGCAGCCCCGACCTTAGCGGGGCCTCACAGCAGTTCTTC.

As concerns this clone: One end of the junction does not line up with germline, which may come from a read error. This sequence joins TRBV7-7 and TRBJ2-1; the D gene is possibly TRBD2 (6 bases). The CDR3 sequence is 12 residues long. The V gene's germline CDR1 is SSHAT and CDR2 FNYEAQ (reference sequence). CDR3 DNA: TGTGCTAGCAGCCCACTAGCAAATGAGCAGTTCTTC. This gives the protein CASSPLANEQFF.

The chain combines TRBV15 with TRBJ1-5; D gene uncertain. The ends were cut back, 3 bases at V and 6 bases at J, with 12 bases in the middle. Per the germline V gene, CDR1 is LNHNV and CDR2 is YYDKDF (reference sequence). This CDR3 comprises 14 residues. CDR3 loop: CATSRERAAQPQHF. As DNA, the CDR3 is TGTGCCACCAGCAGGGAGAGGGCGGCTCAGCCCCAGCATTTT.

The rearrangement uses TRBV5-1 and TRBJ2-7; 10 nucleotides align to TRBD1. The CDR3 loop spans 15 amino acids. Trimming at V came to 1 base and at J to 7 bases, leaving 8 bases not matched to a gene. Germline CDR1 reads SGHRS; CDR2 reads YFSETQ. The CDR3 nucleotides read TGCGCCAGCAGCTTGACCCGGGACAGGGGATCTGAGCAGTACTTC. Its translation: CASSLTRDRGSEQYF.